This TCR beta chain was recorded in a study of T-cell reconstitution after alpha-beta-depleted transplantation in children. V was pared by 0 bases and J by 0 bases, with 12 bases between. The CDR3 sequence is 16 residues long. Germline V CDR1 and CDR2: SGHRS, YFSETQ. Turning to this clonotype: Antigen unknown.

Study-level points and caveats: Reportedly, roughly two months post-transplant, alpha-beta T cells arose from several hundred expanded graft clones. T cells produced anew were the main source of T-cell counts and diversity one year after transplant.

As it was prepared, the TCRbeta library received unique molecular identifiers. TCRdb re-analysed the PCR reads in MiXCR, keeping a single row per CDR3 protein. The sample contains fewer than 250,000 distinct CDR3 sequences, roughly 15% of which appear only once. Sequencing was performed on PBMCs, mostly from graft donor cells, taken 360 days after TCRalphabeta/CD19-depleted stem cell transplant. The sequence was obtained from a male patient between 2 and 10 years old who had a stem cell transplant for acute lymphoblastic leukemia, so the T cells may come from the graft donor. The chain uses TRBV5-1 and TRBJ1-1; unclear D gene. The CDR3 sequence is CASSLGQHLMNTEAFF. CDR3 bases: TGCGCCAGCAGCTTGGGTCAGCACCTCATGAACACTGAAGCTTTCTTT.